This T cell receptor (beta chain) appears in the sequencing data of a study of cytomegalovirus exposure and HLA in healthy donors. Study-wide background: Unique TCRs numbering approximately 80 million, obtained from HLA-typed donors, made up an early data release.

A multiplex PCR was run with 60 Vbeta primers and 13 Jbeta primers. The assay was immunoSEQ multiplex PCR, and TCRdb's table has in-frame clones only and misses some. Among 120,000 or so clones listed, 75% to 90% were seen once. Turning to this clone: Its antigen is unidentified.

The CDR3 is 15 residues long. Germline loops: CDR1 LGHNA, CDR2 YSLEER. V was clipped by 3 bases and J by 6 bases; unmatched bases: 8. Overall study findings and caveats: The study recorded more than 150 TCR beta chains that were cytomegalovirus-associated. Some segments of the V type, notably TRBV6-2 and TRBV6-3, were excluded as indistinguishable.

Sequenced: PBMCs. The clonotype comes from a man between 25 and 39 years old in good health and CMV-seropositive. This chain connects TRBV4-3 to TRBJ1-2; TRBD1 matches at 9 bases. The CDR3 sequence: CASSHHRDREDGYTF. CDR3 sequence (DNA): TGCGCCAGCAGCCATCATAGGGACAGGGAAGATGGCTACACCTTC.